This entry lists 21 T cell receptor beta chains sequenced from one sample in a study of T cell repertoires in cytomegalovirus infection (dated by TCRdb to the late 2010s). Sequencing took place on an Illumina HiSeq 1500. TCRdb took the public reads, trimmed them with fastp at Q25, ran MiXCR for clone calling and kept in-frame beta chains. One record per CDR3 amino acid sequence lists the most common genes and DNA. This sample gives roughly 180,000 distinct CDR3 sequences in total; roughly 30% of them show up just once. Of the sample, 30% to 35% is held by the ten largest clones. Sequences were obtained from PBMCs. The receptors derive from a human donor in good health (CMV status not recorded). Some clones in this sample may be carry-over from other donors' samples.

This clonotype turned up a few times. The chain combines TRBV3-1 with TRBJ2-7; D is unclear. V was cut by 1 base and J by 4 bases, with 11 bases left in between. The CDR3 loop spans 14 amino acids. Germline-derived CDR1 and CDR2 are LGHDT and YNNKEL (reference sequence). In nucleotides, the CDR3 is TGTGCCAGCAGCCAAGCTGGGCTTCAGTACGAGCAGTACTTC. Translated, it gives CASSQAGLQYEQYF.

This clonotype was detected many times. This rearrangement joins TRBV7-2 to TRBJ2-3, with a possible D match to TRBD2 (6 bases). The CDR3 extends over 15 amino acids. Trimming pared 0 bases from V and 9 bases from J, leaving 16 bases between. Germline CDR1 is SGHTA and CDR2 is FQGNSA. Here the CDR3 reads CASSLAGGGEDTQYF. CDR3 DNA: TGTGCCAGCAGCTTAGCGGGAGGCGGGGAAGACACGCAGTATTTT.

This clonotype was recorded a few times. This chain uses TRBV11-2 with TRBJ1-1; a weak D match, TRBD1 (5 bases). The CDR3 is 15 residues long. With 4 bases removed from V and 7 bases from J, the gap between germline ends came to 19 bases. CDR1 and CDR2 from the germline V gene are SGHAT and FQNNGV. The CDR3 DNA sequence: TGTGCCAGCAGCTCCATCCGGGACGCCCGTGGTGAAGCTTTCTTT. Protein sequence: CASSSIRDARGEAFF.

This sequence joins TRBV5-4 and TRBJ2-1; 9 positions match TRBD2. Germline CDR1 reads SGHNT; CDR2 reads YYREEE (reference sequence). The trim removed 2 bases at V and 7 bases at J, leaving 10 bases unmatched. The CDR3 extends over 16 amino acids. The CDR3 here is CASSLNRGGASNEQFF. The CDR3 region has the DNA TGTGCCAGCAGCTTAAATCGCGGGGGGGCGTCTAATGAGCAGTTCTTC.

The chain links TRBV6-5 to TRBJ1-6; D remains unclear. The germline gives CDR1 MNHEY, CDR2 SVGAGI. The germline V and J ends were trimmed by 0 bases and 6 bases, with 15 bases remaining between them. The CDR3 loop spans 17 amino acids. CDR3 sequence reads: CASSYSFAAVVNSPLHF. For the CDR3, the DNA is TGTGCCAGCAGTTACTCTTTCGCGGCAGTAGTTAATTCACCCCTCCACTTT.

The rearrangement joins TRBV20-1 to TRBJ1-5, with 7 nucleotides matching TRBD1. J gave up 7 bases and V 8 bases, and 11 bases lay outside the gene matches. This CDR3 has 13 residues. Germline V lookup: CDR1 DFQATT, CDR2 SNEGSKA (reference sequence). The chain's CDR3 is CSTSLAGGQPQHF. In DNA, the CDR3 is TGCAGTACCTCCCTTGCAGGGGGGCAGCCCCAGCATTTT.

This clonotype was found a few times. J is TRBJ2-5 and V is TRBV6-2 or TRBV6-3, with 9 bases that match TRBD2. The V gene end was trimmed by 2 bases and the J gene end by 1 base; junction bases not matched to a gene: 2. Germline V gene data show CDR1 as MNHEY and CDR2 as SVGEGT. The CDR3 runs to 15 residues. The chain's CDR3 is CASSYPSGVQETQYF. CDR3 DNA: TGTGCCAGCAGTTACCCTAGCGGGGTCCAAGAGACCCAGTACTTC.

The V call is TRBV7-6, the J call TRBJ1-4, with 10 bases aligning to TRBD1. Germline V gives CDR1 SGHVS, CDR2 FNYEAQ. V was pared by 3 bases and J by 7 bases, with 5 bases of the junction left unmatched. The CDR3 has 15 residues. The CDR3 DNA sequence: TGTGCCAGCAGCTTCCCCGGGACAGGGGTTGAAAAACTGTTTTTT. As protein: CASSFPGTGVEKLFF.

The V call is TRBV7-2, the J call TRBJ1-5; TRBD1 might be the D (6 bases). This CDR3 contains 15 residues. The V gene lost 1 base and the J gene lost 3 bases, with 10 bases spanning the gap. Germline loops: CDR1 SGHTA, CDR2 FQGNSA. CDR3: CASSLEGVTNQPQHF. The CDR3 nucleotides are TGTGCCAGCAGCTTAGAGGGGGTCACCAATCAGCCCCAGCATTTT.

V and J are TRBV14 and TRBJ1-2; D is unclear. Germline loops: CDR1 SGHDN, CDR2 FVKESK. Trimming took 3 bases from V and 8 from J, leaving 16 bases between them. The CDR3 consists of 14 residues. CDR3 nucleotides: TGTGCCAGCAGCCAGTCCGGACGGGTCAGGGGCTACACCTTC. Residues: CASSQSGRVRGYTF.

Comment on this clonotype: Since a much larger clone is just one base distant, this may be a read error. J is TRBJ1-5 and V is TRBV11-2; D not certain. Germline values: CDR1 SGHAT, CDR2 FQNNGV. The CDR3 totals 15 residues. V lost 5 bases to trimming and J lost 6 bases, with 17 bases between them. The CDR3 is CASSPAGGPRQPQHF. The CDR3 bases are TGTGCCAGCAGCCCCGCCGGAGGCCCCCGTCAGCCCCAGCATTTT.

The chain joins TRBV5-5 to TRBJ1-2; no definite D call. V lost 0 bases and J lost 0, with 6 bases in between. The germline V gene has CDR1 SGHKS and CDR2 YYEKEE (reference sequence). This CDR3 is built from 14 residues. CDR3 in amino acids: CASSLDGANYGYTF. The DNA for the CDR3 is TGTGCCAGCAGCTTGGACGGCGCTAACTATGGCTACACCTTC.

This clonotype turned up a few times. CDR3 in amino acids: CASSQEAATSYGYTF. The CDR3 DNA is TGTGCCAGCAGCCAAGAGGCAGCCACTAGCTATGGCTACACCTTC. The V and J genes are TRBV3-1 and TRBJ1-2; no clear D gene. Germline CDR1 and CDR2: LGHDT and YNNKEL (reference sequence). CDR3 size: 15 residues. Trimming shortened V by 0 bases and J by 4 bases, and 12 bases separated the two germline ends. The full variable domain, in which reference TRBV3-1 and TRBJ1-2 provide the parts outside the CDR3, is DTAVSQTPKYLVTQMGNDKSIKCEQNLGHDTMYWYKQDSKKFLKIMFSYNNKELIINETVPNRFSPKSPDKAHLNLHINSLELGDSAVYFCASSQEAATSYGYTFGSGTRLTVV.

This clonotype was detected once. One junction end disagrees with the germline gene, perhaps due to a read error. The rearrangement links TRBV7-2 to TRBJ1-6; TRBD1 agrees at 9 bases. The germline V gene encodes CDR1 SGHTA and CDR2 FQGNSA. CDR3 length: 15 amino acids. DNA for the CDR3: TGTGCCGGCAGCTTGGCCGGACAGGGGTATTCACCCCTCCACTTT. This gives the protein CAGSLAGQGYSPLHF.

CDR3 sequence reads: CSAPGWGREGQETQYF. CDR3 bases: TGCAGTGCCCCCGGGTGGGGCAGAGAAGGCCAAGAGACCCAGTACTTC. The chain couples TRBV20-1 to TRBJ2-5; D possibly corresponds to TRBD1 (5 bases). V lost 6 bases and J lost 1, with 21 bases in between. The germline CDR1 and CDR2 sequences are DFQATT and SNEGSKA (reference sequence). This CDR3 is 16 amino acids long.

There are many counts of this clonotype. The chain couples TRBV7-2 to TRBJ2-7; 11 bases are a match to TRBD2. Trimming removed 5 bases from V and 0 bases from J; junction bases left unmatched: 3. The CDR3 totals 15 residues. Per the germline V gene, CDR1 is SGHTA and CDR2 is FQGNSA. CDR3 region: CASSPSGGRSYEQYF. The CDR3 coding sequence is TGTGCCAGCAGCCCTAGCGGGGGGCGCTCCTACGAGCAGTACTTC.

The chain couples TRBV19 to TRBJ2-2; tentatively, D is TRBD2 (5 bases). In germline, CDR1 is LNHDA, CDR2 SQIVND (reference sequence). V lost 6 bases, J lost 5 bases, and 13 bases lay in between. The CDR3 totals 14 residues. The DNA for the CDR3 is TGTGCCAGTAGGCTAGTCCCGGGGACCGGGGAGCTGTTTTTT. It codes for CASRLVPGTGELFF.

This clonotype has only a few counts. The genes are TRBV7-3 and TRBJ2-2; 7 bases agree with TRBD2. Looked up from germline, CDR1 is SGHTA and CDR2 is FQGTGA. The V and J ends lost 3 bases and 5 bases, in that order; junction bases with no gene match: 18. The CDR3 consists of 19 residues. The CDR3 loop reads CASSFNSRGRTGGTGELFF. In DNA form, the CDR3 reads TGTGCCAGCAGCTTCAATAGTCGGGGACGCACGGGGGGTACCGGGGAGCTGTTTTTT.

The chain uses TRBV30 and TRBJ2-7; D may be TRBD1 (6 bases). The V and J ends lost 4 bases and 2 bases respectively, with 9 bases between them. Germline assignment: CDR1 GTSNPN and CDR2 SVGIG (reference sequence). This CDR3 comprises 12 residues. The CDR3 DNA sequence: TGTGCCTGGAACAGGGCGACCTACGAGCAGTACTTC. Protein: CAWNRATYEQYF. Supplemented by reference TRBV30 and TRBJ2-7, the full variable domain reads SQTIHQWPATLVQPVGSPLSLECTVEGTSNPNLYWYRQAAGRGLQLLFYSVGIGQISSEVPQNLSASRPQDRQFILSSKKLLLSDSGFYLCAWNRATYEQYFGPGTRLTVT.

The chain's CDR3 is CASSRGGDYNEQFF. CDR3 nucleotides: TGTGCCAGCAGCAGGGGGGGCGATTACAATGAGCAGTTCTTC. V and J are TRBV7-6 and TRBJ2-1, with D possibly being TRBD2 (7 bases). Trimming left V 5 bases short and J 4 bases short, with 12 bases between. Germline values: CDR1 SGHVS, CDR2 FNYEAQ. The CDR3 consists of 14 residues.

This clonotype was counted between two and nine times. The chain joins TRBV29-1 to TRBJ1-2; D not certain. The germline V gene has CDR1 SQVTM and CDR2 ANQGSEA. Deletions cut 3 bases from V and 3 bases from J, with 14 bases between. The CDR3 loop spans 14 amino acids. Written as DNA, the CDR3 is TGCAGCGTTGATAGGCCAGGCGTCCACTATGGCTACACCTTC. It encodes CSVDRPGVHYGYTF. Based on the CDR3 plus reference TRBV29-1 and TRBJ1-2, the full variable domain is SAVISQKPSRDICQRGTSLTIQCQVDSQVTMMFWYRQQPGQSLTLIATANQGSEATYESGFVIDKFPISRPNLTFSTLTVSNMSPEDSSIYLCSVDRPGVHYGYTFGSGTRLTVV.